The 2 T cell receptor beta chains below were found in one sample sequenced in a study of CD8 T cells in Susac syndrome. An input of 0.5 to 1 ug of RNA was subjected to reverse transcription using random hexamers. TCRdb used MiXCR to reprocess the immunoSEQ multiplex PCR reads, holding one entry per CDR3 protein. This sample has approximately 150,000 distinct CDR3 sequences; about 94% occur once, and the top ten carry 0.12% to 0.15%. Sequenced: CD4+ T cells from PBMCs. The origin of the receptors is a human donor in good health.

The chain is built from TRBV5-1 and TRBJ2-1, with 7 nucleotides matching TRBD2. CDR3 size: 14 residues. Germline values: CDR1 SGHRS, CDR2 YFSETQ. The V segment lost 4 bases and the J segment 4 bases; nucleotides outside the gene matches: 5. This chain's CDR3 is CASSPTGGYNEQFF. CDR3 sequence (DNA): TGCGCCAGCAGCCCTACGGGGGGATACAATGAGCAGTTCTTC.

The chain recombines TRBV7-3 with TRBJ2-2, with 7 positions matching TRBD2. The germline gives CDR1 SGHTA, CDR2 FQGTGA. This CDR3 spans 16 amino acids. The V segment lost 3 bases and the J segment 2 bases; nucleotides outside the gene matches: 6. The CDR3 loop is CASSFGRGSNTGELFF. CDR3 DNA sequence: TGTGCCAGCAGCTTTGGGCGGGGGAGTAACACCGGGGAGCTGTTTTTT.